What follows is one TCR beta chain and its context. Its matching antigen is unknown. Assay: immunoSEQ multiplex PCR; the TCRdb copy retains only in-frame clones and omits some. This sample has about 130,000 clones; approximately 88% occur once, and the top ten carry 5% to 6%. These data belong to a study of T cell responses to AZD1222 COVID-19 vaccine. CDR3 length equals 14 residues. The germline V gene encodes CDR1 LNHDA and CDR2 SQIVND (reference sequence). Trimming cost V 8 bases and J 3 bases, with 13 bases left between them. General study findings and limits: Across spike, vaccine-associated CD4 TCRs were found, dominant at 160-218 and 743-854. Baseline serology detected seropositivity in only a handful of AZD1222 recipients.

J is TRBJ2-2 and V is TRBV19; a possible D gene is TRBD1 (6 bases). Specimen: peripheral blood, collected on day 0 of AZD1222 vaccination. The clonotype originates from an adult in good health. The CDR3 is CASSSGAHTGELFF. The DNA of the CDR3 is TGTGCCAGTTCCTCAGGGGCCCACACCGGGGAGCTGTTTTTT.